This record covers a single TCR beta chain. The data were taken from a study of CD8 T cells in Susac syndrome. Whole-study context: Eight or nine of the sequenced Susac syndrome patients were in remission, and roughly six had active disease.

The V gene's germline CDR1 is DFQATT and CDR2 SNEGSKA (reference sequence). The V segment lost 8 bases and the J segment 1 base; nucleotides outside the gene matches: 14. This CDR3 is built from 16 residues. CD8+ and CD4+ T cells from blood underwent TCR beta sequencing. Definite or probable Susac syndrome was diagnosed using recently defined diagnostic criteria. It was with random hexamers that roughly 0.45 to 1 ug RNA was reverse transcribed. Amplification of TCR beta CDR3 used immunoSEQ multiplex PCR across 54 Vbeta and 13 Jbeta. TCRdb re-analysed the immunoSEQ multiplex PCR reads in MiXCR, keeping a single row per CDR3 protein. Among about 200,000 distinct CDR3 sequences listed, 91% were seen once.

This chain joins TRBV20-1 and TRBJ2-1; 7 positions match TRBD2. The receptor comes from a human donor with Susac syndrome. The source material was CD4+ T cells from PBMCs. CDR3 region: CSPAGGGRSSYNEQFF. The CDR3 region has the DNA TGCAGTCCAGCGGGTGGCGGGAGAAGTTCCTACAATGAGCAGTTCTTC.